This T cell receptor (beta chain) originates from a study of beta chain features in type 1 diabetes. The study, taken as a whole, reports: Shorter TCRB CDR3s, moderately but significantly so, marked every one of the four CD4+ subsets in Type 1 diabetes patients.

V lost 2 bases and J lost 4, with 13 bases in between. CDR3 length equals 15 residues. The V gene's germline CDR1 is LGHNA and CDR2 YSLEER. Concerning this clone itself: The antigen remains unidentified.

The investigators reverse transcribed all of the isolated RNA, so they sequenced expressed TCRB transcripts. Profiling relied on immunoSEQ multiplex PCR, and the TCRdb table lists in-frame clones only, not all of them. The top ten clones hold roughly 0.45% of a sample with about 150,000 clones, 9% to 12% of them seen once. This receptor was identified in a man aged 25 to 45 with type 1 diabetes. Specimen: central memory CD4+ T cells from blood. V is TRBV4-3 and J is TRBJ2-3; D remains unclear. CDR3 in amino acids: CASSQQPFGADTQYF. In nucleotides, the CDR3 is TGCGCCAGCAGCCAACAACCTTTTGGAGCAGATACGCAGTATTTT.